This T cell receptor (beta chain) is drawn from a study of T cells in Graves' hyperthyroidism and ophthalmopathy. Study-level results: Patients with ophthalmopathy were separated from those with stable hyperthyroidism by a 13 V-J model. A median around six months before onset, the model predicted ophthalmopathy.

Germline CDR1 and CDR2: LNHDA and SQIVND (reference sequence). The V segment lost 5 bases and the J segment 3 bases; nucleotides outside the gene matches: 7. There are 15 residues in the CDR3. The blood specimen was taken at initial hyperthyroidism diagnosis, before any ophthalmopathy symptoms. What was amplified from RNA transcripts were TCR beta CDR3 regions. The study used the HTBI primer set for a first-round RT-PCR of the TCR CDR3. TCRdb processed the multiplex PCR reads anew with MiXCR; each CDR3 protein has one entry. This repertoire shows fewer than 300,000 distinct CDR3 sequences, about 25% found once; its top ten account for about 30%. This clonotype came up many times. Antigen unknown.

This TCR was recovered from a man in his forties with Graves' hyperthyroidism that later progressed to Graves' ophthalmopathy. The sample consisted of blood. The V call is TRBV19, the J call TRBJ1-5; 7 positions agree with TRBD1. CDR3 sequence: CASSSTGQYNQPQHF. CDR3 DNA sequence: TGTGCCAGTAGTTCAACGGGACAGTACAATCAGCCCCAGCATTTT.